These T cell receptor beta chains were read from a single sample in a study of cytomegalovirus exposure and HLA in healthy donors. The assay was immunoSEQ multiplex PCR, and TCRdb's table has in-frame clones only and misses some. The sample has under 150,000 clones, roughly 63% seen once. Sequenced input: PBMCs. The receptors stem from a man younger than 40 in good health and CMV-seropositive. Both conserved end residues are part of each CDR3. The D gene is left open where the match is weak. Size tells how often a clone was seen (once, few, many) or the class of an expanded clone, and some rows leave it out.

len	abundance	d_gene	j_gene	v_gene	CDR3nt	CDR3aa
15	NA	TRBD1	TRBJ1-2	TRBV4-3	TGCGCCAGCAGCCAAGATAAGACAGGGCGCTATGGCTACACCTTC	CASSQDKTGRYGYTF
15	NA	TRBD2	TRBJ2-7	TRBV7-6	TGTGCCAGCAGCCGACTAGCGGGAGAATCATACGAGCAGTACTTC	CASSRLAGESYEQYF
12	NA	NA	TRBJ1-1	TRBV6-5	TGTGCCAGCAGTTCCCGATACTCTGAAGCTTTCTTT	CASSSRYSEAFF
13	few	NA	TRBJ2-3	TRBV7-9	TGTGCCAGCAGCTCCCCCCCAACAGATACGCAGTATTTT	CASSSPPTDTQYF
12	few	NA	TRBJ1-2	TRBV19	TGTGCCAGTAGTATCCTGGGGCGGGGCTACACCTTC	CASSILGRGYTF
14	few	TRBD1	TRBJ1-2	TRBV4-2	TGTGCCAGCAGCCAAGATGGGACAGGGGGCTACTACACCTTC	CASSQDGTGGYYTF
15	few	NA	TRBJ1-5	TRBV28	TGTGCCAGCAGTTTGGCAGGGAGGCTCGATCAGCCCCAGCATTTT	CASSLAGRLDQPQHF
17	NA	TRBD2	TRBJ2-1	TRBV5-1	TGCGCCAGCAGCTGGGGCGTAGCGGGTCCCGTTCTGGATGAGCAGTTCTTC	CASSWGVAGPVLDEQFF
15	NA	TRBD1	TRBJ2-7	TRBV6-5	TGTGCCAGCAGTTCCCCCGGGACAGGGGGGAACGAGCAGTACTTC	CASSSPGTGGNEQYF
15	once	NA	TRBJ1-5	TRBV6-1	TGTGCCAGCATCGGGCAGGGCTATAGCAATCAGCCCCAGCATTTT	CASIGQGYSNQPQHF
15	NA	NA	TRBJ1-5	TRBV27	TGTGCCAGCAGTTTATCGGGAGGCAGATATCAGCCCCAGCATTTT	CASSLSGGRYQPQHF
15	NA	NA	TRBJ1-4	TRBV4-2	TGTGCCAGCAGCCAAACAACCGGGACACTTGAAAAACTGTTTTTT	CASSQTTGTLEKLFF
16	NA	TRBD2	TRBJ2-5	TRBV2	TGTGCCAGCAGGCCCGGGACTAGCGGCCACCAAGAGACCCAGTACTTC	CASRPGTSGHQETQYF
16	NA	TRBD1	TRBJ1-4	TRBV4-1	TGCGCCAGCAGCCAAGATCAGGGACAGGGGAATGAAAAACTGTTTTTT	CASSQDQGQGNEKLFF
16	NA	TRBD1	TRBJ1-1	TRBV19	TGTGCCAGTAGTATGGGGACAGGGATCATGAACACTGAAGCTTTCTTT	CASSMGTGIMNTEAFF
15	NA	NA	TRBJ1-2	TRBV7-2	TGTGCCAGCAGCTTAGACTGGGCAGATAACTATGGCTACACCTTC	CASSLDWADNYGYTF
18	once	NA	TRBJ2-3	TRBV18	TGTGCCAGCTCGCCTAGACTACATAGCGGAGGAATCACAGATACGCAGTATTTT	CASSPRLHSGGITDTQYF
14	once	TRBD2	TRBJ2-7	TRBV5-6	TGTGCCAGCAGCTTTCTAGTGGGAGGGGACGAGCAGTACTTC	CASSFLVGGDEQYF
14	NA	TRBD2	TRBJ2-1	TRBV7-8	TGTGCCAGCAGCTCCACTAGCGTAAGATATGAGCAGTTCTTC	CASSSTSVRYEQFF
14	once	NA	TRBJ2-3	TRBV6-5	TGTGCCAGCAGTTACGGCCAGAGGCCAGATACGCAGTATTTT	CASSYGQRPDTQYF
15	few	TRBD1	TRBJ2-1	TRBV18	TGTGCCAGCTCACGACAGGGGAGCTCCTACAATGAGCAGTTCTTC	CASSRQGSSYNEQFF
16	NA	TRBD2	TRBJ2-2	TRBV28	TGTGCCAGCCGGACTAGCGGGAGAGAGGACACCGGGGAGCTGTTTTTT	CASRTSGREDTGELFF
14	few	NA	TRBJ1-1	TRBV6-5	TGTGCCAGCAGACTTACCACCGACTTTAATGAAGCTTTCTTT	CASRLTTDFNEAFF
14	NA	NA	TRBJ2-1	TRBV4-3	TGCGCCAGCAGCCAAGATGTAGTACTCAATGAGCAGTTCTTC	CASSQDVVLNEQFF
15	NA	TRBD2	TRBJ2-2	TRBV7-2	TGTGCCAGCAGTCTCCTAGCGGGAGGGACCGGGGAGCTGTTTTTT	CASSLLAGGTGELFF
14	few	TRBD1	TRBJ1-1	TRBV27	TGTGCCAGCAGTCGACAGGGTAGGAACACTGAAGCTTTCTTT	CASSRQGRNTEAFF
18	NA	TRBD2	TRBJ2-3	TRBV5-1	TGCGCCAGCAGCTTGGGACTAGCGGGAAGCCTGAGCACAGATACGCAGTATTTT	CASSLGLAGSLSTDTQYF
15	NA	NA	TRBJ1-4	TRBV5-6	TGTGCCAGCAGCCCTTACAGGCTGACTAATGAAAAACTGTTTTTT	CASSPYRLTNEKLFF
14	few	TRBD1	TRBJ1-2	TRBV13	TGTGCCAGCAGCTACGGGACAGGGGCAGAGGGCTACACCTTC	CASSYGTGAEGYTF
15	NA	TRBD2	TRBJ2-3	TRBV9	TGTGCCAGCAGCCCACAGCGGGGCCGCGAGGATACGCAGTATTTT	CASSPQRGREDTQYF
17	NA	TRBD2	TRBJ2-1	TRBV7-9	TGTGCCAGCAGCTCGCGACGGGGCGGGAGCTCCTACAATGAGCAGTTCTTC	CASSSRRGGSSYNEQFF
16	NA	NA	TRBJ2-1	TRBV19	TGTGCCAGTAGTATAGCCCTAGCCAGCTCCTACAATGAGCAGTTCTTC	CASSIALASSYNEQFF
16	NA	NA	TRBJ2-7	TRBV5-4	TGTGCCAGCAGCCCCCGCGGTAGCGGAAGCTCCTACGAGCAGTACTTC	CASSPRGSGSSYEQYF
15	NA	TRBD2	TRBJ2-5	TRBV30	TGTGCCTGGAGTGTTAGACTAGCGGGAGTTGAGACCCAGTACTTC	CAWSVRLAGVETQYF
13	once	NA	TRBJ1-4	TRBV15	TGTGCCACCAGTCGGGGGGGCAAGGAAAAACTGTTTTTT	CATSRGGKEKLFF
16	few	TRBD1	TRBJ2-7	TRBV5-5	TGTGCCAGCAGCTCGCTCCGGGACAGGCCTGCGGACGAGCAGTACTTC	CASSSLRDRPADEQYF
16	NA	TRBD2	TRBJ2-3	TRBV7-9	TGTGCCAGCAGCGGGGGACTAGCGGGGACCACAGATACGCAGTATTTT	CASSGGLAGTTDTQYF
16	few	TRBD2	TRBJ2-1	TRBV7-3	TGTGCCAGCAGCGCTCGCGGACTAGCAAGCTACAATGAGCAGTTCTTC	CASSARGLASYNEQFF
12	NA	NA	TRBJ2-2	TRBV29-1	TGCAGCGTTGGGGCATGGACCGGGGAGCTGTTTTTT	CSVGAWTGELFF
15	few	TRBD2	TRBJ2-1	TRBV7-2	TGTGCCAGCAGCCCTAGCGGGAGCTCCTACAATGAGCAGTTCTTC	CASSPSGSSYNEQFF
16	NA	TRBD1	TRBJ2-5	TRBV4-3	TGCGCCAGCAGCCAAGGACAGGGGTATGGTGAAGAGACCCAGTACTTC	CASSQGQGYGEETQYF